The sequence of this T cell receptor beta chain was determined in a study of spatial heterogeneity in lung cancer. In the study overall: The count of detected beta-chain sequences consistently exceeded that of alpha-chain sequences. An average of more than ten raw reads was observed per unique TCR and UMI combination.

TCRdb redid the calling of the 5' RACE reads with MiXCR, one entry per CDR3 protein. The sample carries approximately 12,000 distinct CDR3 sequences, under 6% recorded once. This clonotype was seen many times. No antigen is known for it. General study results and limits: Expanded intratumoral alpha and beta TCR counts tracked tumor mutation counts.

Sample time point: sample taken at primary tumor resection. The germline V gene has CDR1 SGHDN and CDR2 FVKESK. Trimming stripped 4 bases from V and 5 bases from J, with 8 bases between. The CDR3 covers 13 residues. Here the sequenced sample was lung tumor tissue, taken at surgery. The receptor's source is a male donor with early-stage non-small cell lung cancer. The chain employs TRBV14 and TRBJ2-2; possibly TRBD2 for D (5 bases). CDR3 loop: CASSRGLTGELFF. CDR3 sequence (DNA): TGTGCCAGCAGCCGCGGACTTACCGGGGAGCTGTTTTTT.